This T cell receptor (beta chain) was observed in a study of cytotoxic CD8 clonotypes in ibrutinib-treated CLL. Study background: Responses: around 24 partial, 2 complete; after median 68 months, around 14 stayed remitted, approximately twelve progressed.

This CDR3 comprises 13 residues. V was cut by 5 bases and J by 11 bases, with 16 bases left in between. CDR1 is SGHTA, CDR2 FQGNSA, per germline. The table came from immunoSEQ multiplex PCR; TCRdb's copy has only in-frame clones and leaves some out. The table has approximately 300,000 clones, roughly 79% seen once; the top ten hold about 6.3%. The sequencing used PBMCs, collected before ibrutinib treatment. The sequence was collected from a human donor with chronic lymphocytic leukemia. V is TRBV7-2 and J is TRBJ2-1; D gene uncertain. In nucleotides, the CDR3 is TGTGCCAGCAGCAGCCCTTGGAGCACCCAGCAGTTCTTC. This gives the protein CASSSPWSTQQFF.